The clone carrying this TCR beta chain was picked up one time. Its specificity is not known. This sample was included in a study of cytomegalovirus exposure and HLA in healthy donors. Study findings and constraints: Within an earlier analysis, most TCR beta V segments proved productive either about 87% or about 30% of the time. The study listed some 160 cytomegalovirus-associated TCR beta chains. No immune exposure information besides CMV serostatus was available. Later analysis demonstrated an association between a missense DCLRE1C variant and TCR beta V- and J-gene trimming.

The primer mix had 60 Vbeta and 13 Jbeta primers. Generated by immunoSEQ multiplex PCR, the TCRdb table keeps only in-frame clones and is missing some. The profile shows some 150,000 clones, roughly 80% of them singletons. Germline CDR1 reads SQVTM; CDR2 reads ANQGSEA. Trimming took off 5 bases at V and 2 bases at J, with 12 bases between the two ends. The CDR3 contains 13 residues. This chain joins TRBV29-1 and TRBJ1-1, with no clear D. Specimen: PBMCs. The sequence was collected from a female donor in good health and CMV-seronegative. For the CDR3, the DNA is TGCAGCGTTTGCGCGGCAGCCAACACTGAAGCTTTCTTT. It translates to CSVCAAANTEAFF.